The rows below give T cell receptor beta chains drawn from one sample of a study of shared clonotypes between healthy human individuals. Assay used: immunoSEQ multiplex PCR; TCRdb lists only in-frame clones, some missing. The sample has over a million clones; roughly 97% are singletons. The sequenced sample consisted of naive CD4+ T cells sorted from blood. The origin of the receptors is a man aged 30 to 45 in good health. The CDR3 runs from the conserved cysteine through the conserved F or W. A D gene is named only where the DNA matches it firmly. Only some rows state a clone size, as once, few, many or a class for expanded clones.

J: TRBJ2-5; size: NA; V: TRBV2; D: NA; DNA: TGTGCCAGCGGCGGGGACAGCCAAGAGACCCAGTACTTC; CDR3: CASGGDSQETQYF
J: TRBJ1-1; size: NA; V: TRBV18; D: NA; DNA: TGTGCCAGCTCACCCATAGAGGGAATGAACACTGAAGCTTTCTTT; CDR3: CASSPIEGMNTEAFF
J: TRBJ2-7; size: NA; V: TRBV5-1; D: TRBD2; DNA: TGCGCCAGCAGCTTGGGCGCTAGCGGGAGGGCGTACGAGCAGTACTTC; CDR3: CASSLGASGRAYEQYF
J: TRBJ2-3; size: NA; V: TRBV5-1; D: TRBD2; DNA: TGCGCCAGCAGCACCGGGACTAGCGGGATTAGCACAGATACGCAGTATTTT; CDR3: CASSTGTSGISTDTQYF
J: TRBJ2-1; size: NA; V: TRBV7-9; D: NA; DNA: TGTGCCACCCTCCTAGTGGCTTCCGGACGCTCCTACAATGAGCAGTTCTTC; CDR3: CATLLVASGRSYNEQFF
J: TRBJ2-4; size: NA; V: TRBV28; D: TRBD2; DNA: TGTGCCAGCAGTTTAAAGGCTAGCGGGAGGGACGCCCTAGCCAAAAACATTCAGTACTTC; CDR3: CASSLKASGRDALAKNIQYF
J: TRBJ1-2; size: NA; V: TRBV19; D: TRBD1; DNA: TGTGCCAGTAGTGACAGGGGGCTACGAGGCTACACCTTC; CDR3: CASSDRGLRGYTF
J: TRBJ2-5; size: once; V: TRBV18; D: NA; DNA: TGTGCCAGCTCACCTCGGGGGTTGGAGACCCAGTACTTC; CDR3: CASSPRGLETQYF
J: TRBJ1-2; size: NA; V: TRBV18; D: TRBD1; DNA: TGTGCCAGCTCACTTAAGGGGGCCGGTCGAGGCTACACCTTC; CDR3: CASSLKGAGRGYTF
J: TRBJ2-1; size: once; V: TRBV28; D: NA; DNA: TGTGCCAGCAGTTTATCCCTGGTCCAGGGTGAGCAGTTCTTC; CDR3: CASSLSLVQGEQFF
J: TRBJ2-1; size: NA; V: TRBV2; D: TRBD1; DNA: TGTGCCAGCAGGGGACAGGCCCTCTACAATGAGCAGTTCTTC; CDR3: CASRGQALYNEQFF
J: TRBJ1-1; size: NA; V: TRBV7-8; D: NA; DNA: TGTGCCAGCAGCCCCGAACTGGCTGAAGCTTTCTTT; CDR3: CASSPELAEAFF
J: TRBJ2-5; size: NA; V: TRBV5-1; D: TRBD2; DNA: TGCGCCAGCAGCTCCCTAGCGGGAGCAGAGACCCAGTACTTC; CDR3: CASSSLAGAETQYF
J: TRBJ1-4; size: NA; V: TRBV10-2; D: NA; DNA: TGCGCCAGCAGTGAACACAGGAGCGCTAGGGAAAAACTGTTTTTT; CDR3: CASSEHRSAREKLFF
J: TRBJ2-7; size: few; V: TRBV29-1; D: TRBD1; DNA: TGCAGCGTTGAACGGGACAGGGGCTACGAGCAGTACTTC; CDR3: CSVERDRGYEQYF
J: TRBJ2-2; size: NA; V: TRBV11-2; D: NA; DNA: TGTGCCAGCAGCTTAACGGGATCCACCGGGGAGCTGTTTTTT; CDR3: CASSLTGSTGELFF
J: TRBJ1-2; size: NA; V: TRBV29-1; D: NA; DNA: TGCAGCGTTGAGGGCCTTGGCGGCTACACCTTC; CDR3: CSVEGLGGYTF
J: TRBJ1-1; size: NA; V: TRBV5-1; D: NA; DNA: TGCGCCAGCAGCCTTACAGGGTTGAACACTGAAGCTTTCTTT; CDR3: CASSLTGLNTEAFF
J: TRBJ2-6; size: once; V: TRBV5-1; D: NA; DNA: TGCGCCAGCAGGCCGGGGGCCCTCTCTGGGGCCAACGTCCTGACTTTC; CDR3: CASRPGALSGANVLTF
J: TRBJ1-1; size: NA; V: TRBV5-6; D: NA; DNA: TGTGCCAGCAGCTCGCGGTTACAGGGATCCACTGAAGCTTTCTTT; CDR3: CASSSRLQGSTEAFF
J: TRBJ2-1; size: NA; V: TRBV27; D: NA; DNA: TGTGCCAGCAGGGCCGGCTCCTACAATGAGCAGTTCTTC; CDR3: CASRAGSYNEQFF
J: TRBJ2-7; size: NA; V: TRBV5-4; D: NA; DNA: TGTGCCAGCAGCGCGCGCGGGTCCTACGAGCAGTACTTC; CDR3: CASSARGSYEQYF
J: TRBJ1-1; size: NA; V: TRBV29-1; D: NA; DNA: TGCAGCGTCCGGTTGGTTGGCAGGGAGGGGGATACTGAAGCTTTCTTT; CDR3: CSVRLVGREGDTEAFF
J: TRBJ1-1; size: NA; V: TRBV6-5; D: TRBD1; DNA: TGTGCCAGCAGTTGGACAGGGATAAACACTGAAGCTTTCTTT; CDR3: CASSWTGINTEAFF
J: TRBJ2-6; size: NA; V: TRBV28; D: NA; DNA: TGTGCCAGCAGTTGGGCCTTTAGGGAGGCTTCTGGGGCCAACGTCCTGACTTTC; CDR3: CASSWAFREASGANVLTF
J: TRBJ2-5; size: NA; V: TRBV7-2; D: NA; DNA: TGTGCCAGCAGCTTAGGTCGCAGGCAAGAGACCCAGTACTTC; CDR3: CASSLGRRQETQYF
J: TRBJ1-1; size: NA; V: TRBV7-2; D: TRBD1; DNA: TGTGCCAGCAGGGAAGCGGGGGACAGGGACGAAGCTTTCTTT; CDR3: CASREAGDRDEAFF
J: TRBJ2-1; size: once; V: TRBV7-9; D: TRBD2; DNA: TGTGCCAGCAGCTTAAGGACTAGCGGGAGATACAATGAGCAGTTCTTC; CDR3: CASSLRTSGRYNEQFF
J: TRBJ1-4; size: NA; V: TRBV7-9; D: NA; DNA: TGTGCCAGCAGCTTATACGGGGGAACTAATGAAAAACTGTTTTTT; CDR3: CASSLYGGTNEKLFF
J: TRBJ2-1; size: NA; V: TRBV9; D: TRBD2; DNA: TGTGCCAGCAGCCTTACCAGCGGGAGGGCCGATGAGCAGTTCTTC; CDR3: CASSLTSGRADEQFF
J: TRBJ2-3; size: NA; V: TRBV13; D: NA; DNA: TGTGCCAGCGTAGGTTCCCGGAGATTGGTCGATACGCAGTATTTT; CDR3: CASVGSRRLVDTQYF
J: TRBJ2-2; size: NA; V: TRBV7-2; D: TRBD2; DNA: TGTGCCAGCAGGGGAGCGGGAGGGGGAACCGGGGAGCTGTTTTTT; CDR3: CASRGAGGGTGELFF
J: TRBJ2-1; size: few; V: TRBV28; D: NA; DNA: TGTGCCAGCGGTCGCCGGGACATCGAGCAGTTCTTC; CDR3: CASGRRDIEQFF
J: TRBJ2-6; size: NA; V: TRBV15; D: NA; DNA: TGTGCCACCAGCCCCACAGGAGTCTCTGGGGCCAACGTCCTGACTTTC; CDR3: CATSPTGVSGANVLTF
J: TRBJ1-2; size: NA; V: TRBV6-1; D: NA; DNA: TGTGCCAGCAGTGTTCCCTATGGCTACACCTTC; CDR3: CASSVPYGYTF
J: TRBJ2-1; size: NA; V: TRBV11-2; D: NA; DNA: TGTGCCAGCAGCTTTATCGGGAGCTCTAACGGTGAGCAGTTCTTC; CDR3: CASSFIGSSNGEQFF
J: TRBJ1-5; size: NA; V: TRBV7-9; D: TRBD1; DNA: TGTGCCAGCAGCTTAGCGGTGGGGACAGGGGGCAATCAGCCCCAGCATTTT; CDR3: CASSLAVGTGGNQPQHF
J: TRBJ1-2; size: NA; V: TRBV6-5; D: NA; DNA: TGTGCCAGCAGGCCTTCCGGGGGCTCAAGCTATGGCTACACCTTC; CDR3: CASRPSGGSSYGYTF
J: TRBJ2-7; size: NA; V: TRBV7-9; D: TRBD2; DNA: TGTGCCAGCAGCTTAGCGTTCGGGGGGGGAACGACGTACGAGCAGTACTTC; CDR3: CASSLAFGGGTTYEQYF
J: TRBJ2-1; size: NA; V: TRBV14; D: NA; DNA: TGTGCCAGCAGCCAAGAAGGCGGCCACAATGAGCAGTTCTTC; CDR3: CASSQEGGHNEQFF
J: TRBJ2-1; size: NA; V: TRBV4-1; D: NA; DNA: TGCGCCAGCAGCCAAGCCCCCGGGATCTCCTACAATGAGCAGTTCTTC; CDR3: CASSQAPGISYNEQFF
J: TRBJ2-7; size: NA; V: TRBV4-3; D: NA; DNA: TGCGCCAGCAGCCAAGGCCACCTCATTACCCCCCACGAGCAGTACTTC; CDR3: CASSQGHLITPHEQYF
J: TRBJ1-4; size: NA; V: TRBV6-1; D: NA; DNA: TGTGCCAGCATGACTTCAACTAATGAAAAACTGTTTTTT; CDR3: CASMTSTNEKLFF
J: TRBJ1-1; size: NA; V: TRBV5-1; D: NA; DNA: TGCGCCAGCAGCCTCCTTGGGGGTAAAGGGACTGAAGCTTTCTTT; CDR3: CASSLLGGKGTEAFF
J: TRBJ2-1; size: NA; V: TRBV6-5; D: NA; DNA: TGTGCCAGCAGTTACCTTACGGTCGAAGTCAGTGAGCAGTTCTTC; CDR3: CASSYLTVEVSEQFF
J: TRBJ2-2; size: NA; V: TRBV19; D: NA; DNA: TGTGCCAGTAAGGGGGAAAGGTTATGGGGTCGGTACACCGGGGAGCTGTTTTTT; CDR3: CASKGERLWGRYTGELFF
J: TRBJ2-5; size: once; V: TRBV11-2; D: NA; DNA: TGTGCCAGCAGCTTCCTTCCCAGGGGAGAAGAGACCCAGTACTTC; CDR3: CASSFLPRGEETQYF
J: TRBJ2-7; size: NA; V: TRBV28; D: TRBD2; DNA: TGTGCCAGCAGTTCCCCCCGACTAGCGGGAACGTACGAGCAGTACTTC; CDR3: CASSSPRLAGTYEQYF
J: TRBJ2-5; size: NA; V: TRBV7-6; D: TRBD1; DNA: TGTGCCAGCAGCCAACATCGACAGGGATTCGGAGAGACCCAGTACTTC; CDR3: CASSQHRQGFGETQYF
J: TRBJ1-5; size: NA; V: TRBV4-3; D: NA; DNA: TGCGCCAGCAGCCAAGTTCGGGGGGGCAATCAGCCCCAGCATTTT; CDR3: CASSQVRGGNQPQHF
J: TRBJ2-4; size: NA; V: TRBV19; D: NA; DNA: TGTGCCAGTACCAACCCGACAGAGGGCCTTGGGAACATTCAGTACTTC; CDR3: CASTNPTEGLGNIQYF
J: TRBJ2-2; size: NA; V: TRBV18; D: NA; DNA: TGTGCCAGCTCACCCTTTACAGGTTCGGACACCGGGGAGCTGTTTTTT; CDR3: CASSPFTGSDTGELFF
J: TRBJ1-1; size: NA; V: TRBV29-1; D: TRBD1; DNA: TGCAGCGTTGAACGACAGGGGGGATCTGAAGCTTTCTTT; CDR3: CSVERQGGSEAFF
J: TRBJ2-7; size: NA; V: TRBV27; D: NA; DNA: TGTGCCAGCAGTTTATACTCACACTCCTACGAGCAGTACTTC; CDR3: CASSLYSHSYEQYF
J: TRBJ1-2; size: NA; V: TRBV7-6; D: NA; DNA: TGTGCCAGCACCCCCGGGACGGTTAACTATGGCTACACCTTC; CDR3: CASTPGTVNYGYTF